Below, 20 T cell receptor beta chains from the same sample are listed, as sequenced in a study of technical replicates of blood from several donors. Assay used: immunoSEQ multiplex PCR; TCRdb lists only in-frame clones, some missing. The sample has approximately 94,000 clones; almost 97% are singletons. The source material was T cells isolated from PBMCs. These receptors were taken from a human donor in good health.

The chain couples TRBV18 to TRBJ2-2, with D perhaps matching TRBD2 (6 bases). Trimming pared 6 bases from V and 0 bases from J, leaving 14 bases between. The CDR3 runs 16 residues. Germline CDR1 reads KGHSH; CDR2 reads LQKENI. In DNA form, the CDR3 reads TGTGCCAGCTCTCCAAGCCGGGGGTCGAACACCGGGGAGCTGTTTTTT. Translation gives CASSPSRGSNTGELFF. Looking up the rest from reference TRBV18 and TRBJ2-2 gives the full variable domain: NAGVMQNPRHLVRRRGQEARLRCSPMKGHSHVYWYRQLPEEGLKFMVYLQKENIIDESGMPKERFSAEFPKEGPSILRIQQVVRGDSAAYFCASSPSRGSNTGELFFGEGSRLTVL.

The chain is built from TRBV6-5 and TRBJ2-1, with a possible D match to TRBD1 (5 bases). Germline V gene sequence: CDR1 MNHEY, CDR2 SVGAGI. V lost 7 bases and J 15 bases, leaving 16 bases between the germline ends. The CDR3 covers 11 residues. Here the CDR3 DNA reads TGTGCCAGCACTTTAGGGGTCGCCGGGTTCTTC. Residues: CASTLGVAGFF.

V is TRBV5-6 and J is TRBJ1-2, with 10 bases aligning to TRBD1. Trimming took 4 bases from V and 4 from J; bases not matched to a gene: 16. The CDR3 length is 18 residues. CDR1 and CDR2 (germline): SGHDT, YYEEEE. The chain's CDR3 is CASSTRHIVTGGTYGYTF. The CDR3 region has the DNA TGTGCCAGCAGCACCCGGCATATAGTGACAGGGGGCACCTATGGCTACACCTTC.

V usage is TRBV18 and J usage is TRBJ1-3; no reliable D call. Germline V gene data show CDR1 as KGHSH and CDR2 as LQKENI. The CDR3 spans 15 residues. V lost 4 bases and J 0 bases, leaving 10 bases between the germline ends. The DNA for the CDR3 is TGTGCCAGCTCACGCACAGACCACTCTGGAAACACCATATATTTT. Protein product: CASSRTDHSGNTIYF.

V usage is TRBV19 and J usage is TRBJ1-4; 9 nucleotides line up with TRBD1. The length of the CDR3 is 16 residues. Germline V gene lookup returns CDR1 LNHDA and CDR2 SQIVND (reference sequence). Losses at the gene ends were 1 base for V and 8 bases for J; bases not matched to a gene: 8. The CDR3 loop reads CASSIGRDREGEKLFF. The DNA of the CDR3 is TGTGCCAGTAGTATAGGAAGGGACAGGGAAGGCGAAAAACTGTTTTTT.

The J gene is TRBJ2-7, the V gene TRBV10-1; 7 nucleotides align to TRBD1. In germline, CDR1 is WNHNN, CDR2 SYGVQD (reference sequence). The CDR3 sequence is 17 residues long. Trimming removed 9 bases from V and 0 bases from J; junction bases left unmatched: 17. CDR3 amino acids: CASSLNRTGLSSYEQYF. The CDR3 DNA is TGCGCCAGTTCTTTAAACCGGACAGGCCTTTCCTCCTACGAGCAGTACTTC.

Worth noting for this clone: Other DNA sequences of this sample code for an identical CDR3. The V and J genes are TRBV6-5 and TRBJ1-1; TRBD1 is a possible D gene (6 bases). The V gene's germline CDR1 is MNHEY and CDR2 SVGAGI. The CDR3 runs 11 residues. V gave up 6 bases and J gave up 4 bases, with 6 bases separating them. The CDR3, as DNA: TGTGCCAGCAGAGGGGGCACTGAAGCTTTCTTT. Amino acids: CASRGGTEAFF.

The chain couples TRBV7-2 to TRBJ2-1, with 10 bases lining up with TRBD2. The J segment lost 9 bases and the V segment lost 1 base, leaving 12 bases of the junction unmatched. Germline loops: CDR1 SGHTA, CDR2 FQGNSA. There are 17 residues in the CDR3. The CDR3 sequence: CASSLVVGAGGFSEQFF. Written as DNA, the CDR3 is TGTGCCAGCAGCTTAGTAGTAGGAGCGGGAGGGTTCAGTGAGCAGTTCTTC.

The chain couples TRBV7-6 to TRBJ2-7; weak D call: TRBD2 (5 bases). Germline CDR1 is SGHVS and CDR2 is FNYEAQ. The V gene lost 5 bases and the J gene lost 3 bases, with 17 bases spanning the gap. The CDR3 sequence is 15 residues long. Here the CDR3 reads CASSNIYGKGYEQYF. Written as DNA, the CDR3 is TGTGCCAGCAGCAATATATACGGGAAAGGCTACGAGCAGTACTTC. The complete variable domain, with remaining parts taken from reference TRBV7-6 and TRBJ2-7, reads GAGVSQSPRYKVTKRGQDVALRCDPISGHVSLYWYRQALGQGPEFLTYFNYEAQQDKSGLPNDRFSAERPEGSISTLTIQRTEQRDSAMYRCASSNIYGKGYEQYFGPGTRLTVT.

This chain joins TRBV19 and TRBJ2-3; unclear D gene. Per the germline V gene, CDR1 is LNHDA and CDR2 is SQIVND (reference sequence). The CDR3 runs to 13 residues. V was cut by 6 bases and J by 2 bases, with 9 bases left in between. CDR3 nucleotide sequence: TGTGCCAGTAGGGGCCATACCACAGATACGCAGTATTTT. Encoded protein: CASRGHTTDTQYF. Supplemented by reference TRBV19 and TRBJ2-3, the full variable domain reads DGGITQSPKYLFRKEGQNVTLSCEQNLNHDAMYWYRQDPGQGLRLIYYSQIVNDFQKGDIAEGYSVSREKKESFPLTVTSAQKNPTAFYLCASRGHTTDTQYFGPGTRLTVL.

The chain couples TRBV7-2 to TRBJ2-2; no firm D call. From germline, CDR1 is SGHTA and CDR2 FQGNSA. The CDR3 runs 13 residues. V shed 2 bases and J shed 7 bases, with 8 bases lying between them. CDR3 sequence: CASSLNAVGELFF. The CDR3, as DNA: TGTGCCAGCAGCTTAAACGCAGTCGGGGAGCTGTTTTTT.

This CDR3 reads CASTHGELAKNIQYF. In nucleotides, the CDR3 is TGTGCCAGCACCCACGGGGAATTGGCCAAAAACATTCAGTACTTC. The chain combines TRBV6-7 with TRBJ2-4, with D perhaps matching TRBD2 (5 bases). TRBV6-7 is filed as an ORF, its function uncertain. V lost 7 bases and J 1 base, leaving 14 bases between the germline ends. CDR3 length equals 15 residues.

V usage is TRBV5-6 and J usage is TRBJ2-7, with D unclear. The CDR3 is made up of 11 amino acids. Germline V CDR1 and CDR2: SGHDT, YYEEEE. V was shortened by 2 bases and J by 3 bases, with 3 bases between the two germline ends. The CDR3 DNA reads TGTGCCAGCAGCTTTATCTACGAGCAGTACTTC. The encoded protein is CASSFIYEQYF.

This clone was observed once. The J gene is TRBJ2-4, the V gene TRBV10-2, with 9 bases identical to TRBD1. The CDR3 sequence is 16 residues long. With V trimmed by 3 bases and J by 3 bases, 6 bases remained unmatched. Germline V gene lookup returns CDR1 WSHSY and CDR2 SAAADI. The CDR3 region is CASSEGGTGNKNIQYF. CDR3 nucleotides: TGCGCCAGCAGTGAAGGGGGGACAGGGAACAAAAACATTCAGTACTTC.

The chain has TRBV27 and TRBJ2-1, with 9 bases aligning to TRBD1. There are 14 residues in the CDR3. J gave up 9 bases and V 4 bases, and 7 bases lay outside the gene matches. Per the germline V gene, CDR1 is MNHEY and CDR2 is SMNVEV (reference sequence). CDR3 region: CASSSWDRAGEQFF. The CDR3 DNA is TGTGCCAGCAGTTCGTGGGACAGGGCGGGTGAGCAGTTCTTC.

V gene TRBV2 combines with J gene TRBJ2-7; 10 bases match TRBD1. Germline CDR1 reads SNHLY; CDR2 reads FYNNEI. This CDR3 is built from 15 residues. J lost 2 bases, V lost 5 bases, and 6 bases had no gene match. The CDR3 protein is CASSFGQGEPYEQYF. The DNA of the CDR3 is TGTGCCAGCAGTTTCGGACAGGGGGAACCCTACGAGCAGTACTTC.

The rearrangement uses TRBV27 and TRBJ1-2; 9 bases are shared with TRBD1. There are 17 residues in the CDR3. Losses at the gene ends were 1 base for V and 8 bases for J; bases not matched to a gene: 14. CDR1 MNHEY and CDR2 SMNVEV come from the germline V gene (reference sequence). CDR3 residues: CASSLYWTGDPSLGYTF. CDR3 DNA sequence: TGTGCCAGCAGTTTATATTGGACAGGGGACCCCTCTCTCGGCTACACCTTC.

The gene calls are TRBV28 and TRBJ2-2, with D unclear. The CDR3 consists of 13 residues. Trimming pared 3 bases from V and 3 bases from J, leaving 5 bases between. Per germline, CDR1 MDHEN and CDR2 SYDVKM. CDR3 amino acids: CASSFIYTGELFF. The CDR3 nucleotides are TGTGCCAGCAGTTTCATTTACACCGGGGAGCTGTTTTTT.

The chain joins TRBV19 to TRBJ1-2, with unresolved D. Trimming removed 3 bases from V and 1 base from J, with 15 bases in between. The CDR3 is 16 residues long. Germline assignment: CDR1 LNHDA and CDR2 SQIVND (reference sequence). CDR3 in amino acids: CASSIGQVGLNYGYTF. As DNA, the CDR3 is TGTGCCAGTAGTATCGGGCAGGTCGGACTTAACTATGGCTACACCTTC.

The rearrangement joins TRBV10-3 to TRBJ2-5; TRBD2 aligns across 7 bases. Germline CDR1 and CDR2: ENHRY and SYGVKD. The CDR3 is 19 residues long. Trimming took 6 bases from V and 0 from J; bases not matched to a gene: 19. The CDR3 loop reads CAIRDPNAASGRYQETQYF. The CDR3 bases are TGTGCCATCAGGGACCCCAATGCTGCTAGCGGCAGGTACCAAGAGACCCAGTACTTC.